These T cell receptor beta chains were read from a single sample in a study of T cell responses to AZD1222 COVID-19 vaccine. This table comes from immunoSEQ multiplex PCR, and its TCRdb copy is limited to in-frame clones, with some not included. Of more than 110,000 clones in the sample, around 90% were seen once. The starting material was peripheral blood, obtained on day 0 of AZD1222 vaccination. Receptors were obtained from an adult in good health. CDR3s include the opening cysteine and the closing phenylalanine or tryptophan. Each record gives: J gene, D gene, clone size, V gene, CDR3 protein, CDR3 DNA. A D gene is named only where the DNA matches it firmly. Clone size is stated in some rows and not others, as once, few, many or a class when expanded.

TRBJ1-2,.,.,TRBV30,CAWSPGQGYGYTF,TGTGCCTGGAGTCCCGGGCAGGGTTATGGCTACACCTTC
TRBJ1-2,TRBD1,.,TRBV2,CASSEGTGVFYGYTF,TGTGCCAGCAGTGAAGGGACAGGGGTTTTCTATGGCTACACCTTC
TRBJ2-5,.,.,TRBV3-1/TRBV3-2,CASSQGVGGRGETQYF,TGTGCCAGCAGCCAAGGGGTCGGGGGAAGAGGGGAGACCCAGTACTTC
TRBJ1-6,.,.,TRBV5-1,CASSSLANSPLHF,TGCGCCAGCAGCTCCCTCGCGAATTCACCCCTCCACTTT
TRBJ2-1,.,.,TRBV6-1,CASSEAARVLHEQFF,TGTGCCAGCAGTGAAGCAGCCAGGGTTTTGCATGAGCAGTTCTTC
TRBJ1-1,.,.,TRBV11-3,CASRLGNTEAFF,TGTGCCAGCAGACTGGGGAACACTGAAGCTTTCTTT
TRBJ1-2,.,.,TRBV24-1,CATSAGSYGYTF,TGTGCCACTTCGGCGGGTTCCTATGGCTACACCTTC
TRBJ1-1,TRBD1,.,TRBV11-3,CASSPFIPGQGTTEAFF,TGTGCCAGCAGCCCTTTTATCCCGGGACAGGGAACAACTGAAGCTTTCTTT
TRBJ1-6,.,.,TRBV5-6,CASSLVTGGVGSPLHF,TGTGCCAGCAGCTTGGTCACAGGCGGCGTGGGTTCACCCCTCCACTTT
TRBJ1-6,.,.,TRBV6-5,CASTRQRWSPLHF,TGTGCCAGCACTCGGCAGCGTTGGTCACCCCTCCACTTT
TRBJ1-1,.,few,TRBV9,CASSAEEFMGPEAFF,TGTGCCAGCAGCGCGGAGGAGTTCATGGGCCCTGAAGCTTTCTTT
TRBJ1-3,.,.,TRBV4-2,CASSPKEGTGNTIYF,TGTGCCAGCAGCCCTAAAGAGGGAACTGGAAACACCATATATTTT
TRBJ1-6,TRBD1,once,TRBV9,CASSAGTGGLGSYNSPLHF,TGTGCCAGCAGCGCCGGGACAGGGGGCTTGGGCTCCTATAATTCACCCCTCCACTTT